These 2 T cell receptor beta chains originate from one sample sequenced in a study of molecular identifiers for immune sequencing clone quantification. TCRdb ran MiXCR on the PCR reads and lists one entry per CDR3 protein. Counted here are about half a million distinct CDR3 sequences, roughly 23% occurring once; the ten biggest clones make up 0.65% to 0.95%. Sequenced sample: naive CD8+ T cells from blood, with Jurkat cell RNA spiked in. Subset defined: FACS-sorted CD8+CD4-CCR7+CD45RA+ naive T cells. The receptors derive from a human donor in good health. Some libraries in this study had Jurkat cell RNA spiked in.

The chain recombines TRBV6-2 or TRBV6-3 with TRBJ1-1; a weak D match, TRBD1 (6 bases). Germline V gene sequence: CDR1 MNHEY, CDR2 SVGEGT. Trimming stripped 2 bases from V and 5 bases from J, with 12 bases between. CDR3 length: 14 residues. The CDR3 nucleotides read TGTGCCAGCAGTTACATAAGGGGGTCGACTGAAGCTTTCTTT. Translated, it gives CASSYIRGSTEAFF.

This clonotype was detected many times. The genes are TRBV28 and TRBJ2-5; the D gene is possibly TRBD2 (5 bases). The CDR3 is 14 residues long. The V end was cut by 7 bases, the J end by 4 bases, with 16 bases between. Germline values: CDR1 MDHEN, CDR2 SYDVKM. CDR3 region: CASTETGVTETQYF. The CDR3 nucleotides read TGTGCCAGCACCGAAACCGGGGTGACAGAGACCCAGTACTTC.